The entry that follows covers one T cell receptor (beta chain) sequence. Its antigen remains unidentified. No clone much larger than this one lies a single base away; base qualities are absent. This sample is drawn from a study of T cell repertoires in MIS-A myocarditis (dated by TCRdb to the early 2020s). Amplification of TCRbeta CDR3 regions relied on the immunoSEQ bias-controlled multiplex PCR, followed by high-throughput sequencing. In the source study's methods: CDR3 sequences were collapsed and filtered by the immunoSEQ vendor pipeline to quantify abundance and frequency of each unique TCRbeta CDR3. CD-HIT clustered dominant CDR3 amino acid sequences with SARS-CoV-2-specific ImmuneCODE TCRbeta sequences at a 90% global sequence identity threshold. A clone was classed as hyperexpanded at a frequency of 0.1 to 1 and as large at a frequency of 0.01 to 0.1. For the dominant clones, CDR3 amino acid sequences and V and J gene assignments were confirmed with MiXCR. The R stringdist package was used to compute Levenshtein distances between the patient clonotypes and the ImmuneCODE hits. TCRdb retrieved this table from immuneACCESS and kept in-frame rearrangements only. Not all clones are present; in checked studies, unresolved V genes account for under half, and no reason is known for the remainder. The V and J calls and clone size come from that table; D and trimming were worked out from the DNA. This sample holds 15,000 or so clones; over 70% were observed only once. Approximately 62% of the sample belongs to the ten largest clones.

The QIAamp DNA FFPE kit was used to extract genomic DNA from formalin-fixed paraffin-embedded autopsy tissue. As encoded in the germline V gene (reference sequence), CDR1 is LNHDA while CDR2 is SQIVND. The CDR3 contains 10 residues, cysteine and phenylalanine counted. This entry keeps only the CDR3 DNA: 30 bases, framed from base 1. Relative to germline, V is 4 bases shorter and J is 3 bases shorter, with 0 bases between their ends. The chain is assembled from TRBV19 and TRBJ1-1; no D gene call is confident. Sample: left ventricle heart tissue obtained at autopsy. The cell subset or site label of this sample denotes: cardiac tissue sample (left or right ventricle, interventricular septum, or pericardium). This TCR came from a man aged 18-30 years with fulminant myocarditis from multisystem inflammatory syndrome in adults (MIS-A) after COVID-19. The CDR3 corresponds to CASSNTEAFF. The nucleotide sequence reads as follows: TGTGCCAGTAGTAACACTGAAGCTTTCTTT.